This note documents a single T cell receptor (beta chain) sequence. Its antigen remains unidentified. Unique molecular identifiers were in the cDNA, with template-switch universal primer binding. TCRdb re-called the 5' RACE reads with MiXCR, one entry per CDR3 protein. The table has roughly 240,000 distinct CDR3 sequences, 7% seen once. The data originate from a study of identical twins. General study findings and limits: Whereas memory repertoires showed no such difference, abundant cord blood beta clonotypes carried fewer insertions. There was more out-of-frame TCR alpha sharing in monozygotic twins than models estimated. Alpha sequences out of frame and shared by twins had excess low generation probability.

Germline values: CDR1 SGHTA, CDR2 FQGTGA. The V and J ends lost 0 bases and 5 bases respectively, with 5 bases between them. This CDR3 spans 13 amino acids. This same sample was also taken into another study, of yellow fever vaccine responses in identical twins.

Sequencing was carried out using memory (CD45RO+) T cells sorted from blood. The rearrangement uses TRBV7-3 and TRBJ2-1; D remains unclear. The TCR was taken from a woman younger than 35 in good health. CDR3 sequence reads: CASSLTKDNEQFF. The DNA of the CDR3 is TGTGCCAGCAGCTTAACCAAAGACAATGAGCAGTTCTTC.